This TCR beta chain was obtained from a study of T cells after yellow fever vaccination (dated by TCRdb to about 2019). Looking at the study overall: Libraries from fractions with low cell numbers were prepared with the SMART-Seq v4 Ultra Low Input RNA kit. Bulk TCR alpha and beta repertoires were sequenced longitudinally to track T-cell clones before and after primary and booster YFV17D yellow fever vaccination. Two healthy male donors, one aged 18 to 29 and one aged 30 to 40 years, were included in the cohort. Blood was collected at multiple timepoints before and after primary and secondary immunization, and bulk PBMC replicates and cell subsets were isolated.

Turning to this clonotype: No much larger clone is present one base from it, and per-base qualities are unavailable.

Synthesis of TCR cDNA relied on 5'RACE template switching, a step that introduced a universal primer site along with unique molecular identifiers. Priming for cDNA synthesis came from both the TCR alpha and TCR beta constant segments. Libraries were amplified in two PCR steps, with sample barcodes and sequencing adapters added in the second step. Sequencing of libraries was performed on Illumina HiSeq 2500 (2x100 bp) or NovaSeq (2x150 bp). The study's own analysis went as follows. MIGEC was used to demultiplex reads and collapse the reads into UMI consensus sequences, and MiXCR was used for V(D)J alignment. Using edgeR on replicate PBMC samples, clonotypes were called vaccine-responding if FDR was below 0.01 and the log2 fold change was above 5 up to day 15. Each bulk clonotype received a CD4 or CD8 identity based on whether the sequenced CD4 or CD8 repertoire contained that clonotype at higher abundance. Clonotypes enriched at least 10-fold in dextramer-positive versus dextramer-negative fractions were classed as NS4B-specific, and CD4-biased clonotypes were left out. Through fastp at Q25 and MiXCR, TCRdb rebuilt clones from the public reads, retaining in-frame beta chains. Entries are consolidated by CDR3 protein sequence, retaining the most common genes and DNA. The V and J calls were determined by TCRdb, not by the authors. The sample includes some 96,000 distinct CDR3 sequences, with roughly 8.2% observed a single time. The top ten constitute 16% of the sample.

Overall study outcomes, separate from this receptor: After the booster, most clones that had expanded after primary vaccination were detected again (nearly 98% of CD4 and under 90% of CD8), suggesting broad maintenance of memory. Because only two donors were included in the study, the extent to which the findings can be generalized is limited. Compared with the primary T-cell response, the secondary T-cell response was weaker but faster, peaking on day 5 rather than day 15. FACS-sorted repertoires could contain abundant contaminating clonotypes from the bulk population, so computational filtering was required. A small fraction of clonotypes showed up in both the CD4 and CD8 compartments, probably as a result of convergent recombination.

Taken with the paper, the label for treatment or condition translates to: live attenuated yellow fever vaccine strain. A standard Ficoll-Paque protocol was used to isolate PBMCs from peripheral blood. With anti-CD3 and anti-CD8 staining plus a dextramer loaded with the yellow fever NS4B epitope peptide, the researchers sorted epitope-specific CD8 T cells. TriZol was used to extract RNA from bulk PBMCs, CD4 and CD8 fractions, and dextramer-positive and dextramer-negative fractions. Sequencing was performed on CD8+ T cells not binding an NS4B(214-222) dextramer, sorted from PBMCs, taken less than 18 days after the first yellow fever vaccination. The intended sense of this specimen's cell subset or site label: NS4B epitope dextramer-negative CD8 T cells. The clonotype originates from a young man who received the YFV17D yellow fever vaccine.

The CDR3 sequence is CASSQVRGSLSYEQYF. The DNA sequence is as follows: TGCGCCAGCAGCCAAGTGAGGGGCTCCCTCTCCTACGAGCAGTACTTC. The sequence joins TRBV4-3 to TRBJ2-7; the D segment is perhaps TRBD1 or TRBD2, each sharing 5 matched bases. Counted from cysteine to phenylalanine, this CDR3 has 16 amino acids. The kept DNA is CDR3 alone, 48 bases in frame from the first base. V lost 1 base and J lost 0 bases; the stretch between them is 13 bases long. The germline V gene supplies CDR1 LGHNA and CDR2 YSLEER.